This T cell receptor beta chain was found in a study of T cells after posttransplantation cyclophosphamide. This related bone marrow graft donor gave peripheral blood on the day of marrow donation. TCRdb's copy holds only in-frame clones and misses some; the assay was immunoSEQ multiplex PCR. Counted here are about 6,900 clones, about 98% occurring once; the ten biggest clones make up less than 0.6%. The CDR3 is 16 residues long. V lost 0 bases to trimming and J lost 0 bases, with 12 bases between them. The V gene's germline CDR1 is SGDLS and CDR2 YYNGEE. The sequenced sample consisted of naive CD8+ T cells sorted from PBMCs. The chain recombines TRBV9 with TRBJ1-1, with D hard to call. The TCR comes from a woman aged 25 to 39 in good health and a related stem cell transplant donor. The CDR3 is CASSVGDLGVNTEAFF. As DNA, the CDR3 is TGTGCCAGCAGCGTAGGGGATCTGGGAGTGAACACTGAAGCTTTCTTT.